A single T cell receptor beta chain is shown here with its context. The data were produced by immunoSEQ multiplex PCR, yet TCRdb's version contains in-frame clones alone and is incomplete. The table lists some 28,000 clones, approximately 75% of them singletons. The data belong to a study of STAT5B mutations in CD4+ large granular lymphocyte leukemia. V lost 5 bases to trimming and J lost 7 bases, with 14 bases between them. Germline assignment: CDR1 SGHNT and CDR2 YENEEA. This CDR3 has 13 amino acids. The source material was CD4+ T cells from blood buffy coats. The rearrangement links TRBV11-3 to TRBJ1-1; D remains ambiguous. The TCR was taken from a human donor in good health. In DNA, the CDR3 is TGTGCCAGCAGCCCCCGTGGAGGGAGTGAAGCTTTCTTT. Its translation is CASSPRGGSEAFF.